This T cell receptor beta chain derives from a study of shared clonotypes between healthy human individuals. Among the donors, all were Caucasian adults who lived in Nashville, Tennessee. Negatively enriched CD4+ T cells were divided by CD45RA into naive and memory. J was trimmed by 0 bases and V by 2 bases; bases with no gene match: 3. The CDR3 runs 16 residues. Germline CDR1 MNHEY, CDR2 SMNVEV (reference sequence). The test was conducted at deep level. Repertoires were generated with immunoSEQ multiplex PCR, while TCRdb's copy carries only in-frame clones and drops some. The table includes under 1,100,000 clones, approximately 70% detected once.

The rearrangement joins TRBV27 to TRBJ2-1; 8 nucleotides match TRBD1. This receptor was obtained from a man younger than 35 in good health. The sample consisted of memory CD4+ T cells sorted from blood. Subset of the sample: CD45RA-negative fraction. In nucleotides, the CDR3 is TGTGCCAGCAGTTTACCAGGGGGCAGCTCCTACAATGAGCAGTTCTTC. Translated: CASSLPGGSSYNEQFF.